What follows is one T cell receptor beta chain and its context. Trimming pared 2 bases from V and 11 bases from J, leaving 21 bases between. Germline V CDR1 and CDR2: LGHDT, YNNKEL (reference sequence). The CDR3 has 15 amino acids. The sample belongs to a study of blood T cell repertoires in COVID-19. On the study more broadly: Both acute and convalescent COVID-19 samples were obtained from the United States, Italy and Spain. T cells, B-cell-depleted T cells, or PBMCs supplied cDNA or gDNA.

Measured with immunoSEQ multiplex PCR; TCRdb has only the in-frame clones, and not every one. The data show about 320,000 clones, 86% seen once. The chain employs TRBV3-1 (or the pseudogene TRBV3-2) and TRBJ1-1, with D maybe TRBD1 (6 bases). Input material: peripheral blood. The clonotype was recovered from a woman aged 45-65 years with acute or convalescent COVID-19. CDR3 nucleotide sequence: TGTGCCAGCAGCCAATTTCTTGGGACACCCGATGGGGCTTTCTTT. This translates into CASSQFLGTPDGAFF.